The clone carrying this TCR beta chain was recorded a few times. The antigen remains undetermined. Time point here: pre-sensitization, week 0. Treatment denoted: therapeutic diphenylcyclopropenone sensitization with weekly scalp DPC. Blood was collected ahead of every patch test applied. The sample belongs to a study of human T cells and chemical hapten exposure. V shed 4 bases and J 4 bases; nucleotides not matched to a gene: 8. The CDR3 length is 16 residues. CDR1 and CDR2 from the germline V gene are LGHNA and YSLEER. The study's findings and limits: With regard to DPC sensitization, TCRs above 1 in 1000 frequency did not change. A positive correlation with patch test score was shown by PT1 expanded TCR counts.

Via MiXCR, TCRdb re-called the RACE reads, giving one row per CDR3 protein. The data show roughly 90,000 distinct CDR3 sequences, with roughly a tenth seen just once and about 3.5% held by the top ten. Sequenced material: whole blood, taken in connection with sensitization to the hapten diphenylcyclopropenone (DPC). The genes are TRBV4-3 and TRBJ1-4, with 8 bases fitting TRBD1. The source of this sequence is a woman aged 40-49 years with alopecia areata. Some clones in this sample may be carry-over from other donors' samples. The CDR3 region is CASSPTRTGFNEKLFF. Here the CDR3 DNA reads TGCGCCAGCAGCCCGACGCGGACAGGGTTTAATGAAAAACTGTTTTTT.